This is a list of T cell receptor beta chains from one sample in a study of cytomegalovirus exposure and HLA in healthy donors. Measured with immunoSEQ multiplex PCR; TCRdb has only the in-frame clones, and not every one. The sample lists 70,000 to 80,000 clones; roughly 95% were seen once. The sample comprised PBMCs. The receptor source for this set is a woman in her late teens or twenties in good health and CMV-seropositive. Both conserved end residues are part of each CDR3. The D gene is left open where the match is weak. Only some rows state a clone size, as once, few, many or a class for expanded clones.

abundance	d_gene	v_gene	j_gene	CDR3aa	CDR3nt
-	-	TRBV4-2	TRBJ2-3	CASSHKSARADTQYF	TGTGCCAGCAGCCACAAGTCGGCTCGGGCAGATACGCAGTATTTT
-	-	TRBV7-2	TRBJ1-1	CASSYAGVNTEAFF	TGTGCCAGCAGCTACGCAGGGGTTAACACTGAAGCTTTCTTT
-	TRBD2	TRBV29-1	TRBJ2-7	CSVELAGISYEQYF	TGCAGCGTTGAGCTAGCGGGAATCTCCTACGAGCAGTACTTC
-	TRBD2	TRBV4-2	TRBJ2-7	CASSQDWGLSDFYEQYF	TGTGCCAGCAGCCAAGATTGGGGACTAAGCGACTTCTACGAGCAGTACTTC
-	-	TRBV11-3	TRBJ2-7	CASSLVGAVSYEQYF	TGTGCCAGCAGCTTAGTAGGGGCTGTCTCCTACGAGCAGTACTTC
once	-	TRBV6-1	TRBJ2-5	CASGRGQMYQETQYF	TGTGCCAGCGGAAGAGGACAGATGTACCAAGAGACCCAGTACTTC
-	TRBD2	TRBV15	TRBJ2-7	CATSGVAGDLPYEQYF	TGTGCCACCAGCGGAGTAGCGGGGGACCTTCCCTACGAGCAGTACTTC
-	-	TRBV6-6	TRBJ2-5	CASSFPGTQETQYF	TGTGCCAGCAGTTTCCCCGGGACACAAGAGACCCAGTACTTC
-	TRBD1	TRBV6-5	TRBJ2-4	CASCLSGTENIQYF	TGTGCCAGCTGTCTATCCGGGACAGAAAACATTCAGTACTTC
-	TRBD1	TRBV4-1	TRBJ2-7	CASSLRDRGLDEQYF	TGCGCCAGCAGCCTCCGGGACAGGGGGCTCGACGAGCAGTACTTC
-	TRBD2	TRBV7-3	TRBJ2-7	CASSGAGGYEQYF	TGTGCCAGCTCGGGGGCGGGGGGATACGAGCAGTACTTC
-	-	TRBV9	TRBJ1-2	CASSEQGYGYTF	TGTGCCAGCAGCGAACAGGGCTATGGCTACACCTTC
-	TRBD1	TRBV19	TRBJ1-2	CASSDRETGYTF	TGTGCCAGTAGTGACAGGGAAACTGGCTACACCTTC
-	-	TRBV5-1	TRBJ2-3	CASSLGQGIGTDTQYF	TGCGCCAGCAGCTTGGGGCAGGGAATTGGCACAGATACGCAGTATTTT
once	-	TRBV11-2	TRBJ1-4	CASSARGSRETTNEKLFF	TGTGCCAGCAGCGCCCGGGGGAGCAGAGAAACAACTAATGAAAAACTGTTTTTT
-	TRBD2	TRBV7-3	TRBJ2-1	CASSSGLAGGYNEQFF	TGTGCCAGCAGCTCCGGACTAGCGGGGGGGTACAATGAGCAGTTCTTC
-	-	TRBV5-4	TRBJ2-7	CASSLGSAEQYF	TGTGCCAGCAGCTTGGGGAGTGCCGAGCAGTACTTC
-	TRBD1	TRBV14	TRBJ2-7	CASSQGQGSYEQYF	TGTGCCAGCAGCCAAGGACAGGGGTCCTACGAGCAGTACTTC
few	TRBD1	TRBV30	TRBJ1-2	CAWSRMRGTGRINYGYTF	TGTGCCTGGAGTCGGATGAGGGGGACAGGGCGCATTAACTATGGCTACACCTTC